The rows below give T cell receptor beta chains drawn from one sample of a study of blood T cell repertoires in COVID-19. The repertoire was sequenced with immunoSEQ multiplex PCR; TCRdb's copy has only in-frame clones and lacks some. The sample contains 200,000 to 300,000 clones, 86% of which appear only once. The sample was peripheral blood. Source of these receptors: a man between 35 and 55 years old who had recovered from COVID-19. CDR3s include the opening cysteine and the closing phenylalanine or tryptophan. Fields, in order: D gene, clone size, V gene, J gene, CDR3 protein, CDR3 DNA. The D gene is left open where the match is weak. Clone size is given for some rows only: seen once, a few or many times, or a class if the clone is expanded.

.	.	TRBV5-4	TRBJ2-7	CASSLAVSGNYEQYF	TGTGCCAGCAGCTTGGCCGTATCCGGGAACTACGAGCAGTACTTC
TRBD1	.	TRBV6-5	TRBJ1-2	CASSSSLTGVRGYTF	TGTGCCAGCAGCTCTTCCTTGACAGGGGTGAGGGGCTACACCTTC
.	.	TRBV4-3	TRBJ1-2	CASSPTDRSYGYTF	TGCGCCAGCAGCCCAACCGACAGGTCCTATGGCTACACCTTC
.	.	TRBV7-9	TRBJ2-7	CASSPDGGHSYEQYF	TGTGCCAGCAGCCCCGACGGGGGGCACTCCTACGAGCAGTACTTC
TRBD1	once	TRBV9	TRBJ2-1	CASSRGQGGYNEQFF	TGTGCCAGCAGTCGAGGACAGGGGGGCTACAATGAGCAGTTCTTC
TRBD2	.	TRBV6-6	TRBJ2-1	CAARRSGSSYNEQFF	TGTGCCGCCCGGAGGAGCGGGAGCTCCTACAATGAGCAGTTCTTC
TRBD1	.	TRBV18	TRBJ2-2	CASSQGQGNTGELFF	TGTGCCAGCTCCCAGGGACAGGGGAACACCGGGGAGCTGTTTTTT
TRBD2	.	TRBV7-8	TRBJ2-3	CASSPWVAGVTDTQYF	TGTGCCAGCAGCCCCTGGGTAGCGGGAGTGACAGATACGCAGTATTTT
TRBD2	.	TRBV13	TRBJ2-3	CASSLDSERGGFADTQYF	TGTGCCAGCAGCTTAGATTCGGAGCGGGGGGGCTTTGCAGATACGCAGTATTTT
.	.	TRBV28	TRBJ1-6	CASTPTVYRSPLHF	TGTGCCAGCACCCCCACAGTTTATCGTTCACCCCTCCACTTT
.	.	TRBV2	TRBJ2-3	CAIHTDTQYF	TGTGCCATCCACACAGATACGCAGTATTTT
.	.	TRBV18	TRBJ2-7	CASSPRDFSYEQYF	TGTGCCAGCTCACCGCGGGACTTCTCCTACGAGCAGTACTTC
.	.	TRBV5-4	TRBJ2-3	CASSSGGPSTDTQYF	TGTGCCAGCAGCTCCGGGGGGCCTTCCACAGATACGCAGTATTTT
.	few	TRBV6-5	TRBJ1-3	CASSYSTSGGNTIYF	TGTGCCAGCAGTTACAGCACCAGCGGTGGAAACACCATATATTTT
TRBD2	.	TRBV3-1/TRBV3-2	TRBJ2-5	CASSQGVNVGLVQETQYF	TGTGCCAGCAGCCAAGGGGTGAACGTGGGACTAGTGCAAGAGACCCAGTACTTC
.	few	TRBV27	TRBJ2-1	CASNTGGASYNEQFF	TGTGCCAGCAATACAGGGGGGGCCTCCTACAATGAGCAGTTCTTC
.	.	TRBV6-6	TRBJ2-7	CASSYGLGHLPGEQYF	TGTGCCAGCAGTTACGGGTTGGGCCATCTTCCCGGAGAGCAGTACTTC
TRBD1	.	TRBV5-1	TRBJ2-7	CASSVDRGYEQYF	TGCGCCAGCAGCGTGGACAGGGGCTACGAGCAGTACTTC
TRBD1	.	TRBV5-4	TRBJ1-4	CASSTTGEDEKLFF	TGTGCCAGCAGCACGACAGGGGAGGATGAAAAACTGTTTTTT
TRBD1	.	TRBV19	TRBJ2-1	CASSGDRGFDEQFF	TGTGCCAGTAGTGGGGACAGGGGGTTCGATGAGCAGTTCTTC
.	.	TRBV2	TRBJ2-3	CASRQGEVDTQYF	TGTGCCAGCAGGCAGGGGGAGGTAGATACGCAGTATTTT
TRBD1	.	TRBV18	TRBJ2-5	CASSPSTGDLETQYF	TGTGCCAGCTCACCCTCGACAGGGGACTTAGAGACCCAGTACTTC
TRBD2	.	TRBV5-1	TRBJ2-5	CASSLGASGDASWETQYF	TGCGCCAGCAGCTTGGGGGCTAGCGGGGATGCTTCCTGGGAGACCCAGTACTTC
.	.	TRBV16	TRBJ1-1	CANRESPDTSLLGTEAFF	TGTGCCAACCGCGAGAGTCCAGACACTAGCCTTCTGGGCACTGAAGCTTTCTTT
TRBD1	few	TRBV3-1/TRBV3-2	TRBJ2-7	CASSQSGDSGTGYF	TGTGCCAGCAGCCAAAGTGGGGACTCCGGGACAGGGTATTTC
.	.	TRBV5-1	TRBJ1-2	CASSLASAGDGYTF	TGCGCCAGCAGCTTGGCCTCGGCAGGGGATGGCTACACCTTC
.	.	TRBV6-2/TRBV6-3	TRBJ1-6	CASSYSNGSPLHF	TGTGCCAGCAGTTACTCGAACGGTTCACCCCTCCACTTT
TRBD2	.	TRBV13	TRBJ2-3	CASSLKLAGGPDTQYF	TGTGCCAGCAGCCTAAAACTAGCGGGAGGGCCTGATACGCAGTATTTT
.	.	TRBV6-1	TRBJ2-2	CASSALRTANTGELFF	TGTGCCAGCAGTGCCCTCAGGACAGCGAACACCGGGGAGCTGTTTTTT
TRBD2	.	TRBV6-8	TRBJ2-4	CASTATSGRAHDKNIQYF	TGTGCCAGCACCGCGACTAGCGGGAGGGCCCACGACAAAAACATTCAGTACTTC
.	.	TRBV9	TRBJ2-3	CASSVVITDTQYF	TGTGCCAGCAGCGTAGTAATCACAGATACGCAGTATTTT
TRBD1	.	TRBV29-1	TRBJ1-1	CSAGQGVGAFF	TGCAGCGCAGGACAGGGGGTGGGAGCTTTCTTT
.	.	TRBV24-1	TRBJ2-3	CATVRGASTDTQYF	TGTGCCACCGTCCGCGGCGCTAGCACAGATACGCAGTATTTT
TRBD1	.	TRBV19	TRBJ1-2	CASSPTGGDYGYTF	TGTGCCAGTAGCCCGACAGGGGGCGACTATGGCTACACCTTC
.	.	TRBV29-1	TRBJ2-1	CSVWVDKIYNEQFF	TGCAGCGTTTGGGTGGACAAAATCTACAATGAGCAGTTCTTC
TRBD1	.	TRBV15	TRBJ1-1	CATSRDPDRQGTDTEAFF	TGTGCCACCAGCAGAGATCCAGACCGACAGGGAACAGACACTGAAGCTTTCTTT
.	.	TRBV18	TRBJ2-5	CASSPLPHSGAETQYF	TGTGCCAGCTCACCACTTCCCCATTCGGGAGCAGAGACCCAGTACTTC
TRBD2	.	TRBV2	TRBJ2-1	CASNLAGGVNEQFF	TGTGCCAGCAATTTAGCGGGAGGGGTTAATGAGCAGTTCTTC
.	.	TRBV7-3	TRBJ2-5	CASSVSGQETQYF	TGTGCCAGCAGCGTTTCAGGGCAAGAGACCCAGTACTTC
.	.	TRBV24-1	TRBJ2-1	CATSSFFGLAGGNSYNEQFF	.
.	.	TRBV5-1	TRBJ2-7	CASSATGGSYEQYF	TGCGCCAGCAGCGCAACTGGCGGATCCTACGAGCAGTACTTC
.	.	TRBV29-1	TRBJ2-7	CSVESRYEQYF	TGCAGCGTTGAATCCAGGTATGAGCAGTACTTC
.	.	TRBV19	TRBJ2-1	CASSPYVSYNEQFF	TGTGCCAGTAGTCCCTACGTGTCCTACAATGAGCAGTTCTTC
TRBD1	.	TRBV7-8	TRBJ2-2	CASSLSRQGPHTGELFF	TGTGCCAGCAGCTTAAGTAGACAGGGTCCGCACACCGGGGAGCTGTTTTTT
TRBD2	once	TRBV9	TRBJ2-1	CASSVAGAGTYNEQFF	TGTGCCAGCAGCGTAGCGGGAGCGGGAACCTACAATGAGCAGTTCTTC